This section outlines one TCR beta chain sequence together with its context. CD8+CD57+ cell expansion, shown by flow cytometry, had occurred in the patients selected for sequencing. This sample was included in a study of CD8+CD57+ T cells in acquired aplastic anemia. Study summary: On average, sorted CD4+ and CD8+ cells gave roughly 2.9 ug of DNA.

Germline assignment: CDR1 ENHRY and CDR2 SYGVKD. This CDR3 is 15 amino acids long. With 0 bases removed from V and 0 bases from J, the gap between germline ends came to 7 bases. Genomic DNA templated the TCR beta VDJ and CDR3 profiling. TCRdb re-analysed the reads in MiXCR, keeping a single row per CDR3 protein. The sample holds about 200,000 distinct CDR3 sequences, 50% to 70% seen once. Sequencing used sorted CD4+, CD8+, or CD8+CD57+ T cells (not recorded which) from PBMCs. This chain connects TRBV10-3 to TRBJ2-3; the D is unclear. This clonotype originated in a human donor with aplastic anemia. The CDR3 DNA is TGTGCCATCAGTGAGTCGAGTGGAAGCACAGATACGCAGTATTTT. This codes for CAISESSGSTDTQYF.